This TCR beta chain was captured in a study of T-cell memory formation after mild COVID-19. Study results and limitations: Within pre-infection memory, some responding clones were found, suggesting cross-reactive memory joined. There was no confirmation that second-wave clones peaking on day 37 were SARS-CoV-2 specific. A second wave expanding day 15 to 37 was CD4+-biased; contracting clones were balanced.

5'RACE primed at constant segments yielded TCR alpha and TCR beta cDNA libraries bearing sample barcodes and UMIs. Each CDR3 protein gets one entry after TCRdb re-called the 5' RACE reads with MiXCR. The repertoire holds about 600,000 distinct CDR3 sequences, with roughly 22% as singletons. This CDR3 contains 16 residues. Germline V CDR1 and CDR2: SGHTA, FQGTGA. The ends lost 4 bases at V and 6 bases at J; junction bases unmatched: 10. This clonotype has just a few counts. The antigen is not known. The V call is TRBV7-3, the J call TRBJ2-1; 9 bases fit TRBD2. Material: PBMCs or a T cell subset sorted from them (not recorded which). This receptor was obtained from an adult woman who had mild COVID-19 (a few samples of this study predate the infection). Cell type and time point are not known. The CDR3 reads CASSSYGTSQTNEQFF. The DNA of the CDR3 is TGTGCCAGCAGCTCATACGGGACTAGCCAAACCAATGAGCAGTTCTTC. Full variable domain (rest looked up from reference TRBV7-3 and TRBJ2-1): GAGVSQTPSNKVTEKGKYVELRCDPISGHTALYWYRQSLGQGPEFLIYFQGTGAADDSGLPNDRFFAVRPEGSVSTLKIQRTERGDSAVYLCASSSYGTSQTNEQFFGPGTRLTVL.